This is a list of T cell receptor beta chains from one sample in a study of shared clonotypes between healthy human individuals. The assay was immunoSEQ multiplex PCR, and TCRdb's table has in-frame clones only and misses some. This sample has 550,000 to 750,000 clones, with about 95% found just once. The sequencing sample was made of naive CD8+ T cells sorted from blood. These receptors all come from a woman in her thirties in good health. Each CDR3 is given with its conserved first and last residue. The order of the fields is V gene, J gene, clone size, D gene, CDR3 protein, CDR3 DNA. D genes are given only for firm matches. Part of the rows lack a size; the others show once, few, many or a class for expanded clones.

TRBV28	TRBJ1-4	NA	NA	CASSLGTLGEKLFF	TGTGCCAGCAGTTTGGGGACCCTGGGTGAAAAACTGTTTTTT
TRBV7-8	TRBJ2-2	NA	NA	CASSSQSISGELFF	TGTGCCAGCAGCTCACAAAGCATTTCCGGGGAGCTGTTTTTT
TRBV9	TRBJ2-7	NA	TRBD1	CASSATGTGYEQYF	TGTGCCAGCAGCGCCACCGGGACAGGGTACGAGCAGTACTTC
TRBV13	TRBJ2-3	NA	TRBD2	CASSLETSGLRDTQYF	TGTGCCAGCAGCTTAGAGACTAGCGGCCTTCGAGATACGCAGTATTTT
TRBV18	TRBJ2-7	NA	NA	CASSPGDREDYSYEQYF	TGTGCCAGCTCACCGGGTGACAGGGAGGATTATTCCTACGAGCAGTACTTC
TRBV28	TRBJ2-7	once	NA	CASSLRPGGTYEQYF	TGTGCCAGCAGTTTAAGGCCAGGTGGAACCTACGAGCAGTACTTC
TRBV28	TRBJ2-1	once	NA	CASSQPRNPSYNEQFF	TGTGCCAGCAGTCAACCTAGGAACCCCTCCTACAATGAGCAGTTCTTC
TRBV10-3	TRBJ2-4	NA	NA	CAISEGGGPFQNIQYF	TGTGCCATCAGCGAGGGGGGAGGGCCCTTCCAAAACATTCAGTACTTC
TRBV27	TRBJ1-1	NA	TRBD1	CASSYRGRVEAFF	TGTGCCAGCAGTTACAGGGGGCGGGTTGAAGCTTTCTTT
TRBV7-9	TRBJ1-4	NA	NA	CASSLGGLSEKLFF	TGTGCCAGCAGCTTAGGGGGGTTGAGTGAAAAACTGTTTTTT
TRBV5-1	TRBJ2-7	NA	TRBD1	CASSSRTGAYEQYF	TGCGCCAGCAGCTCGAGGACAGGAGCCTACGAGCAGTACTTC
TRBV4-1	TRBJ2-7	NA	NA	CASSQMLLDDYEQYF	TGCGCCAGCAGCCAAATGCTACTGGACGACTACGAGCAGTACTTC
TRBV11-1	TRBJ2-1	once	NA	CASSRPSDRSYNEQFF	TGTGCCAGCAGCCGTCCTAGCGACCGCTCCTACAATGAGCAGTTCTTC
TRBV29-1	TRBJ1-3	NA	NA	CSVVAGPTGNTIYF	TGCAGCGTTGTTGCAGGGCCCACTGGAAACACCATATATTTT
TRBV29-1	TRBJ2-7	NA	NA	CSVRGGNSYEQYF	TGCAGCGTTAGGGGGGGCAACTCCTACGAGCAGTACTTC
TRBV7-6	TRBJ2-1	NA	TRBD2	CASSDGRTSKLTGEQFF	TGTGCCAGCAGCGACGGAAGGACTAGTAAGTTAACGGGCGAGCAGTTCTTC
TRBV11-3	TRBJ2-1	NA	TRBD2	CASSLEEAGGEGAEQFF	TGTGCCAGCAGCTTAGAGGAAGCGGGAGGGGAGGGTGCTGAGCAGTTCTTC
TRBV29-1	TRBJ2-1	NA	TRBD2	CSVEPSGFGSLEQFF	TGCAGCGTTGAGCCTAGCGGGTTTGGATCTCTGGAGCAGTTCTTC
TRBV27	TRBJ1-5	NA	NA	CASSPRDGHNQPQHF	TGTGCCAGCAGTCCTCGGGACGGCCACAATCAGCCCCAGCATTTT
TRBV5-6	TRBJ2-1	NA	NA	CASSLGLVFDEQFF	TGTGCCAGCAGCTTGGGGCTAGTTTTTGATGAGCAGTTCTTC
TRBV4-1	TRBJ2-7	NA	TRBD2	CASSPALLAGGSYEQYF	TGCGCCAGCAGCCCGGCTCTCCTAGCGGGAGGCTCCTACGAGCAGTACTTC
TRBV4-2	TRBJ2-3	NA	NA	CASSASILYPTDTQYF	TGTGCCAGCAGCGCAAGTATACTCTACCCCACAGATACGCAGTATTTT
TRBV27	TRBJ2-7	NA	NA	CASSNSIEQYF	TGTGCCAGCAGTAATTCTATTGAGCAGTACTTC
TRBV5-4	TRBJ1-1	once	NA	CASSLGVGNTEAFF	TGTGCCAGCAGCTTGGGGGTGGGGAACACTGAAGCTTTCTTT
TRBV27	TRBJ1-2	once	NA	CASSFGLTYGYTF	TGTGCCAGCAGTTTCGGACTCACCTATGGCTACACCTTC
TRBV7-8	TRBJ2-2	NA	NA	CASSLAVGGRTNTGELFF	TGTGCCAGCAGCTTAGCGGTCGGCGGGCGTACGAACACCGGGGAGCTGTTTTTT
TRBV27	TRBJ2-2	NA	NA	CASIFGGTGELFF	TGTGCCAGCATCTTCGGAGGGACCGGGGAGCTGTTTTTT
TRBV9	TRBJ2-7	NA	NA	CASSTSAASSYEQYF	TGTGCCAGCAGCACCTCAGCGGCGAGCTCCTACGAGCAGTACTTC
TRBV30	TRBJ1-1	NA	NA	CAWSVGGLGANTEAFF	TGTGCCTGGAGTGTTGGGGGGCTAGGGGCGAACACTGAAGCTTTCTTT
TRBV5-4	TRBJ2-3	NA	NA	CASWTALGTDTQYF	TGTGCCAGCTGGACAGCCCTGGGCACAGATACGCAGTATTTT
TRBV2	TRBJ2-1	NA	TRBD2	CASGETSGVYNEQFF	TGTGCCAGCGGGGAGACTAGCGGAGTTTACAATGAGCAGTTCTTC
TRBV30	TRBJ1-2	NA	NA	CAWSVTGLGGYTF	TGTGCCTGGAGTGTAACCGGGCTTGGTGGCTACACCTTC
TRBV10-3	TRBJ2-5	NA	TRBD1	CAISEPAGQGQETQYF	TGTGCCATCAGTGAGCCCGCCGGACAGGGGCAAGAGACCCAGTACTTC
TRBV19	TRBJ1-5	NA	NA	CASSIIQGGNQPQHF	TGTGCCAGTAGTATAATACAGGGAGGCAATCAGCCCCAGCATTTT
TRBV28	TRBJ2-1	NA	TRBD2	CASSPDLAGVNNEQFF	TGTGCCAGCAGTCCGGACCTAGCGGGAGTGAACAATGAGCAGTTCTTC
TRBV28	TRBJ2-7	NA	TRBD1	CASSLGTGGPYEQYF	TGTGCCAGCAGTTTAGGGACAGGGGGACCCTACGAGCAGTACTTC
TRBV4-1	TRBJ2-7	NA	NA	CASSLETGWSPYEQYF	TGCGCCAGCAGCCTCGAAACAGGGTGGTCCCCCTACGAGCAGTACTTC
TRBV28	TRBJ1-1	NA	NA	CASSPGIVAGTEAFF	TGTGCCAGCAGCCCCGGTATCGTCGCTGGAACTGAAGCTTTCTTT
TRBV27	TRBJ2-7	NA	NA	CASSHGDIYEQYF	TGTGCCAGCAGTCACGGGGACATCTACGAGCAGTACTTC
TRBV2	TRBJ2-2	once	TRBD2	CAILSGTNTGELFF	TGTGCCATACTTAGCGGGACAAACACCGGGGAGCTGTTTTTT
TRBV5-1	TRBJ1-5	NA	NA	CASSLGRDGRNQPQHF	TGCGCCAGCAGCTTGGGCCGGGACGGACGCAATCAGCCCCAGCATTTT
TRBV28	TRBJ1-5	NA	NA	CASSTLTGSPSNQPQHF	TGTGCCAGCAGTACCCTGACAGGCTCGCCCAGCAATCAGCCCCAGCATTTT
TRBV10-3	TRBJ2-7	NA	NA	CAISPAYEQYF	TGTGCCATCAGCCCGGCTTACGAGCAGTACTTC
TRBV7-9	TRBJ2-3	NA	NA	CASSLGTSTDTQYF	TGTGCCAGCAGCTTAGGGACTAGCACAGATACGCAGTATTTT
TRBV27	TRBJ2-7	NA	NA	CASSSPGQKGYEQYF	TGTGCCAGCAGTTCCCCGGGTCAGAAGGGCTACGAGCAGTACTTC